The source of this TCR beta chain is a study of T cell responses to AZD1222 COVID-19 vaccine. About the research overall: Pooled in the analysis were second doses at about 4 or about 12 weeks.

With respect to this clone: Antigen specificity is unknown.

The assay was immunoSEQ multiplex PCR, and TCRdb's table has in-frame clones only and misses some. The sample includes 100,000 or so clones, nearly 90% seen only once; the top ten take 2.5% to 3%. The study, taken as a whole, reports: Across the whole spike, CD4 TCRs peaked at regions 160-218 and 743-854. No repertoire was sampled before or during the peak T cell response, only after it. Donors in the cohort were predominantly white British and more often female, and clonal diversity was possibly underestimated.

V was cut by 4 bases and J by 6 bases, with 19 bases left in between. Per the germline V gene, CDR1 is SGHNT and CDR2 is YYREEE (reference sequence). The CDR3 runs to 15 residues. The specimen comprised peripheral blood, sampled on day 0 of AZD1222 vaccination. The V call is TRBV5-4, the J call TRBJ2-5; weak D call: TRBD1 (6 bases). The receptor was derived from an adult in good health. The CDR3 nucleotides read TGTGCCAGCAGCCCCGTGGGGCAGGGGATGAAGACCCAGTACTTC. It encodes CASSPVGQGMKTQYF.